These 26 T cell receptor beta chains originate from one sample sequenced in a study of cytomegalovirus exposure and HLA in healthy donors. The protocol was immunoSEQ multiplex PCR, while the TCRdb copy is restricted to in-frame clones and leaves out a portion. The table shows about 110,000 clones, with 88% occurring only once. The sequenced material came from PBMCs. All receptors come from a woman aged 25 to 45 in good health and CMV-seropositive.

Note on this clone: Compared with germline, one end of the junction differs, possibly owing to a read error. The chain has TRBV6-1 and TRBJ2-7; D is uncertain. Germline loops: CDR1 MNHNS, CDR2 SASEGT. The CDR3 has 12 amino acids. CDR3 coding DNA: TGTGCCAGCAGTGAATCGGTGTTTCAGGATGTCTTC. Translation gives CASSESVFQDVF.

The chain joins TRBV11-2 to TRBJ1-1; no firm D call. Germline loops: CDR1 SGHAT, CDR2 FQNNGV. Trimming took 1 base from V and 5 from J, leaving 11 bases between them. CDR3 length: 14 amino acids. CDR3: CASSLVGSGTEAFF. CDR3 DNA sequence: TGTGCCAGCAGCTTAGTAGGGAGCGGGACTGAAGCTTTCTTT.

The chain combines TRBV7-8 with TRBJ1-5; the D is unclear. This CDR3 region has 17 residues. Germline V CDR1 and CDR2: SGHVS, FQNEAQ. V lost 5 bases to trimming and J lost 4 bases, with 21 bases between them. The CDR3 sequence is CASSRGEGRKINQPQHF. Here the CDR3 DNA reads TGTGCCAGCAGCCGCGGCGAGGGTCGGAAGATAAATCAGCCCCAGCATTTT.

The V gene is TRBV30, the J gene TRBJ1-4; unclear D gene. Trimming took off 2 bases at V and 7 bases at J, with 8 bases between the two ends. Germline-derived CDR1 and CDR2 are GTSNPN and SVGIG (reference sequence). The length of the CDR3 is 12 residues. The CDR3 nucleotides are TGTGCCTGGAGTATGATCGGTGAAAAACTGTTTTTT. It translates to CAWSMIGEKLFF.

CDR3 amino acids: CASSITGAGNTIYF. The CDR3 bases are TGTGCCAGTAGTATTACAGGGGCTGGAAACACCATATATTTT. The chain links TRBV19 to TRBJ1-3; 7 positions agree with TRBD1. Trimming cost V 3 bases and J 2 bases; bases outside gene matches: 1. Germline CDR1 reads LNHDA; CDR2 reads SQIVND (reference sequence). The CDR3 totals 14 residues.

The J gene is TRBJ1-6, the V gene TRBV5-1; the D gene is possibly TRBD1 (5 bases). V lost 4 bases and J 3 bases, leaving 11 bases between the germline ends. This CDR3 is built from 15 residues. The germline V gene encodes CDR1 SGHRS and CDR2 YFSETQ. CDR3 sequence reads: CASSVAGLYNSPLHF. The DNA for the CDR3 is TGCGCCAGCAGCGTGGCAGGGCTCTATAATTCACCCCTCCACTTT.

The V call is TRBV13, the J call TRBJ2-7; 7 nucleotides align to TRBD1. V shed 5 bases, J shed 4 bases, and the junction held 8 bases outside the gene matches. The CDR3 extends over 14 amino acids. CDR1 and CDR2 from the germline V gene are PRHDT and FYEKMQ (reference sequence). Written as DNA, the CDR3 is TGTGCCAGCAGCAACAGGGGTATCCCATACGAGCAGTACTTC. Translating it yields CASSNRGIPYEQYF.

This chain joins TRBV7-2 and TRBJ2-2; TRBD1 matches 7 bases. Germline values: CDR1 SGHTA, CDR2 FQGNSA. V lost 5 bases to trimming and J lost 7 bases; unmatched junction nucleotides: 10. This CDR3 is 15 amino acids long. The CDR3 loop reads CASSLLWTGFGELFF. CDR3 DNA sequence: TGTGCCAGCAGCCTACTTTGGACAGGTTTCGGGGAGCTGTTTTTT.

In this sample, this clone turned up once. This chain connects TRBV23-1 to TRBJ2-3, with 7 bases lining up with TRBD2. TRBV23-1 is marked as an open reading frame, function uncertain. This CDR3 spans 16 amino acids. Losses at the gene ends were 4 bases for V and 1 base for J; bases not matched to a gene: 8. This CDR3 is CASSPYQAGGTDTQYF. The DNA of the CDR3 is TGCGCCAGCAGTCCCTACCAGGCGGGAGGCACAGATACGCAGTATTTT.

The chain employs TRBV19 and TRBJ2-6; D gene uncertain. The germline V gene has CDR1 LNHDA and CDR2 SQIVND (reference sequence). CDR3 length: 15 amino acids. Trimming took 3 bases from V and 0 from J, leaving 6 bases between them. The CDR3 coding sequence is TGTGCCAGTAGTATTATGAGCTCTGGGGCCAACGTCCTGACTTTC. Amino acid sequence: CASSIMSSGANVLTF.

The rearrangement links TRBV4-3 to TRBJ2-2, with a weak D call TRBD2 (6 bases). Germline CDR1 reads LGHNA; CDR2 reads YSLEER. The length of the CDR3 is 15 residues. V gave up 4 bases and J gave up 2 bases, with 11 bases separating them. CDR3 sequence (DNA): TGCGCCAGCAGCCCATACGGGGGTAACACCGGGGAGCTGTTTTTT. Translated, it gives CASSPYGGNTGELFF.

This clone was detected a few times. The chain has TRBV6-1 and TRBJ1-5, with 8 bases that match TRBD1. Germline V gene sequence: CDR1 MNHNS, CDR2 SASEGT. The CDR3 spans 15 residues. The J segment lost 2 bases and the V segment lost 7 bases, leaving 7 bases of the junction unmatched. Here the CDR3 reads CASTSTGEGNQPQHF. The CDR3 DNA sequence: TGTGCCAGCACCTCGACAGGGGAAGGCAATCAGCCCCAGCATTTT.

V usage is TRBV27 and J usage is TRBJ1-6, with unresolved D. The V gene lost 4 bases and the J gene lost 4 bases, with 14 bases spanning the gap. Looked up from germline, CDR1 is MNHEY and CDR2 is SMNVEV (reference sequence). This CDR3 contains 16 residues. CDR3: CASSSFSGPYNSPLHF. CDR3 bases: TGTGCCAGCAGTTCCTTCAGCGGGCCATATAATTCACCCCTCCACTTT.

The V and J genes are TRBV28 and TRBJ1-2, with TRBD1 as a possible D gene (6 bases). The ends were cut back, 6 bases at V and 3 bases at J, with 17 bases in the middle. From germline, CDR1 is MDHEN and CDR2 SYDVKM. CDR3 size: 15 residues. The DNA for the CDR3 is TGTGCCAGCAGCCTTTCGGGGGGCTGGGACTATGGCTACACCTTC. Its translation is CASSLSGGWDYGYTF.

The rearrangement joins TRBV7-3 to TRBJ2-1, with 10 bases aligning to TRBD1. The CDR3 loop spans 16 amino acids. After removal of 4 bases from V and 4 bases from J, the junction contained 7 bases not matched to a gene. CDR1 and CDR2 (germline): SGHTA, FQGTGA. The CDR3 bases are TGTGCCAGCAGCTCCCGGCCGGGACAGGGGTACAATGAGCAGTTCTTC. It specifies CASSSRPGQGYNEQFF. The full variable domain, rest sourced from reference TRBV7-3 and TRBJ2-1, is GAGVSQTPSNKVTEKGKYVELRCDPISGHTALYWYRQSLGQGPEFLIYFQGTGAADDSGLPNDRFFAVRPEGSVSTLKIQRTERGDSAVYLCASSSRPGQGYNEQFFGPGTRLTVL.

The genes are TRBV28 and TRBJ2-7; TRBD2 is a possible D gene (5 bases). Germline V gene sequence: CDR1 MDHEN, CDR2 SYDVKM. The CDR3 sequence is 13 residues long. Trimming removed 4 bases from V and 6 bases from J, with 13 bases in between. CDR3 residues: CASSYGQAAEQYF. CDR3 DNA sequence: TGTGCCAGCAGTTATGGTCAAGCGGCCGAGCAGTACTTC.

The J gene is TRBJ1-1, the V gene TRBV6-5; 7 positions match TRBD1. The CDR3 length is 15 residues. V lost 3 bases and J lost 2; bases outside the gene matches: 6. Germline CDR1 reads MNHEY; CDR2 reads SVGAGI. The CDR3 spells CASSYRGGPNTEAFF. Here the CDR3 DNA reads TGTGCCAGCAGTTATAGAGGGGGCCCCAACACTGAAGCTTTCTTT.

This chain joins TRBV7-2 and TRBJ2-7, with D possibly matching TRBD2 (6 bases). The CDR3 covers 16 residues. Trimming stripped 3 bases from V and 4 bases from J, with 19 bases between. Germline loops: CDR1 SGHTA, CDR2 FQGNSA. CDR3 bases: TGTGCCAGCAGCTTCCCTCCCTGGTCCAGCGGGTACGAGCAGTACTTC. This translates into CASSFPPWSSGYEQYF. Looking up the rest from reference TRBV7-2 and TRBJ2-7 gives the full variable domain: GAGVSQSPSNKVTEKGKDVELRCDPISGHTALYWYRQSLGQGLEFLIYFQGNSAPDKSGLPSDRFSAERTGGSVSTLTIQRTQQEDSAVYLCASSFPPWSSGYEQYFGPGTRLTVT.

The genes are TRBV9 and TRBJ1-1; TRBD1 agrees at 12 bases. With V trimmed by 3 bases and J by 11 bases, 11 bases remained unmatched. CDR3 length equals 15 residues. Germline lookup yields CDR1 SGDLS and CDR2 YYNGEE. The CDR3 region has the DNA TGTGCCAGCAGCGCCGGGACAGGGGGCCTGGGAGAGGCTTTCTTT. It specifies CASSAGTGGLGEAFF.

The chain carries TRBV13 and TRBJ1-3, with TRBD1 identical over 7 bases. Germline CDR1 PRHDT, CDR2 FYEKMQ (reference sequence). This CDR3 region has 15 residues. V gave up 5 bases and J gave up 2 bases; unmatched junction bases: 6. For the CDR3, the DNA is TGTGCCAGCAGCGAAAGGGGGCCGGCTGGAAACACCATATATTTT. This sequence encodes CASSERGPAGNTIYF.

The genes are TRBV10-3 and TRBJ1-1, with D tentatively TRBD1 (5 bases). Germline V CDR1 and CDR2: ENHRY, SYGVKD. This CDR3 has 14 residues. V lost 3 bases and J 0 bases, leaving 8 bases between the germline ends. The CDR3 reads CAISDRQMNTEAFF. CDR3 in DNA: TGTGCCATCAGTGATAGACAGATGAACACTGAAGCTTTCTTT.

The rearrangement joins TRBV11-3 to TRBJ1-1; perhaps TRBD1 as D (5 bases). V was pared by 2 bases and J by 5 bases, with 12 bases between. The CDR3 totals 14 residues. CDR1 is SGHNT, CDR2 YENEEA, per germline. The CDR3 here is CASSLQGGSTEAFF. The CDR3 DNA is TGTGCCAGCAGCTTACAGGGAGGGTCTACTGAAGCTTTCTTT.

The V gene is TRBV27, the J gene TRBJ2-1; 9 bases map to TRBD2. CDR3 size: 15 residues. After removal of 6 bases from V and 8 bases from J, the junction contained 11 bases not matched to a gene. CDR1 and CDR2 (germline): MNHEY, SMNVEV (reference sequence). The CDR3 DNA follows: TGTGCCAGCAGCGTTGCGGGGGGGCATATGGATGAGCAGTTCTTC. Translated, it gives CASSVAGGHMDEQFF.

The CDR3 spells CASGKQQTLYTF. The DNA of the CDR3 is TGTGCCAGCGGTAAACAACAGACCCTCTACACCTTC. The chain joins TRBV25-1 to TRBJ1-2; D gene uncertain. The germline gives CDR1 MGHDK, CDR2 SYGVNS. Between the trimmed V and J ends, which lost 8 bases and 10 bases, there was a span of 17 bases. This CDR3 has 12 residues.

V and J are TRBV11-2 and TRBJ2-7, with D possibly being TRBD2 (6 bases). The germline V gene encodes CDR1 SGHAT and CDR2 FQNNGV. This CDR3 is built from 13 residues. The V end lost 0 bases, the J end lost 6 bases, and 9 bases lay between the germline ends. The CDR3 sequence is CASSLDRRGEQYF. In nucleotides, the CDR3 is TGTGCCAGCAGCTTAGATAGGAGGGGCGAGCAGTACTTC.

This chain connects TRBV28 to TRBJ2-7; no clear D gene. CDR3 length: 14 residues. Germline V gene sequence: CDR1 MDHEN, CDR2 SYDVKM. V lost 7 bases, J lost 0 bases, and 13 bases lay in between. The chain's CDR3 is CASNGASYSYEQYF. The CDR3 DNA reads TGTGCCAGCAACGGAGCTTCCTACTCCTACGAGCAGTACTTC.